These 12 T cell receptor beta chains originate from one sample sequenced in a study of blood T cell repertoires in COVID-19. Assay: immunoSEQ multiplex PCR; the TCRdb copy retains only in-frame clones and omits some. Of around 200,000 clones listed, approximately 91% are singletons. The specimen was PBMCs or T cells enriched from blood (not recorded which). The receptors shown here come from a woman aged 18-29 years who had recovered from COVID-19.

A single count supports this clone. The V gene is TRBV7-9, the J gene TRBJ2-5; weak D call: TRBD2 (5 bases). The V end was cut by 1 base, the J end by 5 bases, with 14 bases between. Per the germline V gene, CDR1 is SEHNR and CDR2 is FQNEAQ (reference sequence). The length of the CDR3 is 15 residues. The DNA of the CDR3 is TGTGCCAGCAGCTTAGTGTCTAGCATCCGGGAGACCCAGTACTTC. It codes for CASSLVSSIRETQYF.

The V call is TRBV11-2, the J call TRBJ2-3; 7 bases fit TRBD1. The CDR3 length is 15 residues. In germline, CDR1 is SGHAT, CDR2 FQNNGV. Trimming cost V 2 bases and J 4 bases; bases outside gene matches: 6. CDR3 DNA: TGTGCCAGCAGCTTAAGACAGGGAAAGGCAGATACGCAGTATTTT. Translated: CASSLRQGKADTQYF.

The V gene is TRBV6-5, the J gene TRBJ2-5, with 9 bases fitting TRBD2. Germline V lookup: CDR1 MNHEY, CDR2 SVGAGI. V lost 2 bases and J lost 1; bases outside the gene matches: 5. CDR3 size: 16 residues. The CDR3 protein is CASSYGTSLGQETQYF. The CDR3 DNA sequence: TGTGCCAGCAGTTACGGGACTAGCTTGGGCCAAGAGACCCAGTACTTC.

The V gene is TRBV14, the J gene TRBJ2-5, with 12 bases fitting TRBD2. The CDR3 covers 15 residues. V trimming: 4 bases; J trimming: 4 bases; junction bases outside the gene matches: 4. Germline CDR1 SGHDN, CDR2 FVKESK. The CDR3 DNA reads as TGTGCCAGCAGCCGCCCTAGCGGGAGGGGAGAGACCCAGTACTTC. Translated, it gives CASSRPSGRGETQYF.

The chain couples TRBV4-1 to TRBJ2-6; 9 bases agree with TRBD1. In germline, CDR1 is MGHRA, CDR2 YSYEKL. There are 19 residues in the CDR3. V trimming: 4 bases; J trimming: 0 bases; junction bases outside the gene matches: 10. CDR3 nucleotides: TGCGCCAGCAGCCCGTCCGGGACAGGGTTTCCCTCTGGGGCCAACGTCCTGACTTTC. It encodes CASSPSGTGFPSGANVLTF.

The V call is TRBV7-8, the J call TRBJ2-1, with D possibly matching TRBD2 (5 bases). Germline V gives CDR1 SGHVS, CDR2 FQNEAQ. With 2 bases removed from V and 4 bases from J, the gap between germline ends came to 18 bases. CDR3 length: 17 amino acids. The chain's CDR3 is CASSLRATLTTYNEQFF. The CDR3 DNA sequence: TGTGCCAGCAGCTTACGAGCGACCTTGACTACATACAATGAGCAGTTCTTC.

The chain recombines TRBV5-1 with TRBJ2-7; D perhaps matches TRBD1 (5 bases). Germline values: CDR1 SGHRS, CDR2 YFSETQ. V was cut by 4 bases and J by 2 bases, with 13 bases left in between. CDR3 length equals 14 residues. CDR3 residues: CASSPRRGPYEQYF. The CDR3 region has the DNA TGCGCCAGCAGCCCTCGAAGGGGCCCCTACGAGCAGTACTTC.

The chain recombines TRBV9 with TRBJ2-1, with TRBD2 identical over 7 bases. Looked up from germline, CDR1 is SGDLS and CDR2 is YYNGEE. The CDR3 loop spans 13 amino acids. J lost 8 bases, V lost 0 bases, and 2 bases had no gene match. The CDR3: CASSVAAGDEQFF. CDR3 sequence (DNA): TGTGCCAGCAGCGTAGCTGCGGGGGATGAGCAGTTCTTC.

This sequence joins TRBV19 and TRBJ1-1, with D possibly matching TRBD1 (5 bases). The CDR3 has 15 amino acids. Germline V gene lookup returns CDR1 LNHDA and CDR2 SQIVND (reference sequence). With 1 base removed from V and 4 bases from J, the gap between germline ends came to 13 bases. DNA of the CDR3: TGTGCCAGTAGTATAGGGGGCCAACCCCGCACTGAAGCTTTCTTT. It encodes CASSIGGQPRTEAFF.

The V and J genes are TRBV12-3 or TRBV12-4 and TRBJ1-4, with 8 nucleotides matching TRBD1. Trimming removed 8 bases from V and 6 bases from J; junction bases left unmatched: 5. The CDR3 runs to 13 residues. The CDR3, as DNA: TGTGCCAGCGGAGGACAGGGTGATGAAAAACTGTTTTTT. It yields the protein CASGGQGDEKLFF.

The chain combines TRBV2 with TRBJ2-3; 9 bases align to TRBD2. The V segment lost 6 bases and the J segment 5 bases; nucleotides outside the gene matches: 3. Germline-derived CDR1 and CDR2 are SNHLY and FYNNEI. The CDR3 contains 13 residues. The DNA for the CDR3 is TGTGCCAGCAGACCAGCGGGAGGAGATACGCAGTATTTT. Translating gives CASRPAGGDTQYF.

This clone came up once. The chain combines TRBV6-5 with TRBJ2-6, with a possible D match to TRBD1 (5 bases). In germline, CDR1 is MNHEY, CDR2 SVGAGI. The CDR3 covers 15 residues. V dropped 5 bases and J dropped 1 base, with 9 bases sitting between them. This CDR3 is CASSTGSSGANVLTF. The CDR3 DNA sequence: TGTGCCAGCAGTACAGGTTCTTCTGGGGCCAACGTCCTGACTTTC.